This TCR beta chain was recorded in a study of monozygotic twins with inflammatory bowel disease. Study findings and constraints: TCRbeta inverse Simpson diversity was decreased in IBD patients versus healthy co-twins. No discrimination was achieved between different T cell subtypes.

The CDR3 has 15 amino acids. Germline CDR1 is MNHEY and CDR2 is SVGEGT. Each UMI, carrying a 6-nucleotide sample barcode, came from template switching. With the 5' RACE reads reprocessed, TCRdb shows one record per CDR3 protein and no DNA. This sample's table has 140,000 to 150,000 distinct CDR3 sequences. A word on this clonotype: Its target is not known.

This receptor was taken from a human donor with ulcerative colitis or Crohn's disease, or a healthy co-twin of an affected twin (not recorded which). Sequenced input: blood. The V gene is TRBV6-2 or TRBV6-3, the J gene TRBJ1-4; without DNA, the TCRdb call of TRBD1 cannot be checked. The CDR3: CASSYKGRGWEKLFF.